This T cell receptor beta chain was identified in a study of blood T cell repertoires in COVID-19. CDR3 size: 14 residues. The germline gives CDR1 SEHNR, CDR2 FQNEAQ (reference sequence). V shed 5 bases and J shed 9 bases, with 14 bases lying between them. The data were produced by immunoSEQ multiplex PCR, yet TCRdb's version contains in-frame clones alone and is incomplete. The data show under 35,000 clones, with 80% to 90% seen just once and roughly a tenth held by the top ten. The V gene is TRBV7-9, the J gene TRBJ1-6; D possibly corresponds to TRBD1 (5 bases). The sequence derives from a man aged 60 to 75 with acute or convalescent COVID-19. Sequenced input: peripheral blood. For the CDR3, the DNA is TGTGCCAGCAGCCCCGAACGGGGGACTTCACCCCTCCACTTT. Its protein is CASSPERGTSPLHF.